This entry describes one T cell receptor (beta chain). The sample originates from a study of blood T cell repertoires in COVID-19. Across the study: Samples representing acute and convalescent COVID-19 were sourced from the United States, Italy and Spain. In each case, the material was cDNA or gDNA derived from T cells, B-cell-depleted T cells, or PBMCs.

The CDR3 has 14 residues. Trimming removed 6 bases at V and 1 base at J, with 9 bases between. Germline assignment: CDR1 SGHVS and CDR2 FNYEAQ. As originally analysed: The authors estimated nucleated cell counts from reference gene primer amplification. Sequenced by immunoSEQ multiplex PCR; TCRdb stores in-frame clones only, minus some. From that table come the V and J calls and clone size; the DNA was used to work out D and trimming. This sample has approximately 100,000 clones, with 80% to 90% found just once. The rearrangement joins TRBV7-6 to TRBJ2-2; unclear D gene. The receptor was isolated from a human donor in a cohort sampled during active COVID-19. The specimen was peripheral blood. The CDR3 loop reads CASRPVQNTGELFF. The CDR3 bases are TGTGCCAGCAGGCCTGTACAGAACACCGGGGAGCTGTTTTTT.